This TCR beta chain was observed in a study of cytomegalovirus exposure and HLA in healthy donors. Study-wide results and caveats: Fewer N-insertions (relative to the roughly 700-donor mean) were reportedly seen in an Asian-associated ancestry cluster in a later analysis.

CDR3 size: 13 residues. Trimming took 2 bases from V and 7 from J, leaving 10 bases between them. Germline V gene data show CDR1 as SEHNR and CDR2 as FQNEAQ (reference sequence). A multiplex PCR was run with 60 Vbeta primers and 13 Jbeta primers. TCRdb keeps only in-frame clones here, not all; method: immunoSEQ multiplex PCR. The sample comprises about 98,000 clones, approximately 70% of which are singletons, and under 3% rests with the top ten. On this clone itself: The antigen remains undetermined.

This receptor was obtained from a middle-aged man in good health and CMV-seronegative. The chain recombines TRBV7-9 with TRBJ2-3; no definite D call. Material: PBMCs. CDR3 region: CASSLTEVNTQYF. Written as DNA, the CDR3 is TGTGCCAGCAGCTTAACCGAGGTGAATACGCAGTATTTT.